A single sample is the source of the 2 T cell receptor beta chains below, sequenced in a study of patients and donors after allogeneic stem cell transplantation. One entry per CDR3 protein results from TCRdb running MiXCR on the RT-PCR reads. The sample lists about 110,000 distinct CDR3 sequences, about a third occurring once. Sequencing input: blood, either unsorted or a sorted T cell fraction (not recorded which). These receptors originate from a human donor who was either an allogeneic HSCT recipient or a stem cell or donor lymphocyte infusion donor (not recorded which). It is not recorded whose cells these are; they may come from a transplant donor.

This sequence joins TRBV27 and TRBJ1-4, with a possible D match to TRBD1 (6 bases). Trimming cost V 10 bases and J 6 bases, with 18 bases left between them. Germline CDR1 reads MNHEY; CDR2 reads SMNVEV (reference sequence). This CDR3 has 14 residues. CDR3 sequence (DNA): TGTGCCACAGCCAGGGGCAGTCCCTATGAAAAACTGTTTTTT. It codes for CATARGSPYEKLFF.

In this sample, this clonotype turned up a few times. This chain uses TRBV7-2 with TRBJ2-5; 8 bases match TRBD2. CDR3 length: 15 residues. Trimming cost V 0 bases and J 3 bases; bases outside gene matches: 3. Looked up from germline, CDR1 is SGHTA and CDR2 is FQGNSA. The CDR3 loop is CASSLAGTRKETQYF. The CDR3 DNA reads as TGTGCCAGCAGCTTAGCGGGGACTAGGAAAGAGACCCAGTACTTC.